Following are 20 T cell receptor beta chains from one sample sequenced in a study of T-cell reconstitution after alpha-beta-depleted transplantation in children. For TCRbeta, the library was prepared with unique molecular identifiers. TCRdb reanalysed the PCR reads using MiXCR and keeps one entry per CDR3 protein. The data hold some 300,000 distinct CDR3 sequences, with about 9.5% observed a single time. The sequencing here drew on PBMCs, taken before TCRalphabeta/CD19-depleted stem cell transplant. The receptors come from a boy under two years old with acute myeloid leukemia, due to receive a stem cell transplant.

This clonotype was counted many times. The chain links TRBV12-3 or TRBV12-4 to TRBJ2-5; possible D gene TRBD2, 5 bases. The V end was cut by 2 bases, the J end by 4 bases, with 11 bases between. The CDR3 covers 14 residues. The CDR3 sequence: CASSLLGGGETQYF. The CDR3 region has the DNA TGTGCCAGCAGTTTATTGGGTGGAGGAGAGACCCAGTACTTC.

This clonotype was observed a few times. This rearrangement joins TRBV5-1 to TRBJ2-1; 8 bases agree with TRBD1. CDR1 is SGHRS and CDR2 is YFSETQ in the germline V gene. V lost 0 bases and J lost 9; bases outside the gene matches: 5. CDR3 size: 14 residues. CDR3 DNA sequence: TGCGCCAGCAGCTTGGTGGACAGGGTCGGTGAGCAGTTCTTC. The encoded protein is CASSLVDRVGEQFF. Looking up the rest from reference TRBV5-1 and TRBJ2-1 gives the full variable domain: KAGVTQTPRYLIKTRGQQVTLSCSPISGHRSVSWYQQTPGQGLQFLFEYFSETQRNKGNFPGRFSGRQFSNSRSEMNVSTLELGDSALYLCASSLVDRVGEQFFGPGTRLTVL.

This clonotype was seen many times. V usage is TRBV4-3 and J usage is TRBJ2-7; TRBD2 matches 7 bases. The CDR3 covers 14 residues. V was clipped by 0 bases and J by 2 bases; unmatched bases: 1. Germline CDR1 is LGHNA and CDR2 is YSLEER. The CDR3 DNA follows: TGCGCCAGCAGCCAAGATCGGGGGGCCTACGAGCAGTACTTC. Its translation: CASSQDRGAYEQYF.

This clonotype was counted between two and nine times. The chain carries TRBV7-3 and TRBJ2-1; 10 nucleotides align to TRBD2. With V trimmed by 5 bases and J by 3 bases, 4 bases remained unmatched. CDR1 is SGHTA, CDR2 FQGTGA, per germline. This CDR3 is built from 15 residues. The CDR3 region is CASSPKRGGYNEQFF. In DNA form, the CDR3 reads TGTGCCAGCAGCCCCAAGCGGGGGGGCTACAATGAGCAGTTCTTC.

This clonotype was seen repeatedly, ten times or more. The genes are TRBV6-1 and TRBJ1-3; TRBD1 aligns across 7 bases. Germline V gene data show CDR1 as MNHNS and CDR2 as SASEGT. J gave up 0 bases and V 7 bases, and 9 bases lay outside the gene matches. This CDR3 has 16 amino acids. CDR3 coding DNA: TGTGCCAGCAATGCGGACAGGCCGAGCTCTGGAAACACCATATATTTT. It codes for CASNADRPSSGNTIYF.

Concerning this clonotype itself: Given a much more abundant clone one base away, this may be a read error. The gene calls are TRBV3-1 and TRBJ2-3, with 13 bases lining up with TRBD2. CDR1 and CDR2 (germline): LGHDT, YNNKEL (reference sequence). This CDR3 spans 17 amino acids. With V trimmed by 8 bases and J by 3 bases, 11 bases remained unmatched. CDR3 region: CASCPGTSGAGTDTQYF. The CDR3 bases are TGTGCCAGCTGCCCTGGGACTAGCGGGGCGGGGACAGATACGCAGTATTTT.

This clonotype was detected ten times or more. Here the CDR3 DNA reads TGCAGCGTTGAAAGCGGGCCCTCTGGGGCCAACGTCCTGACTTTC. Amino acids: CSVESGPSGANVLTF. This chain connects TRBV29-1 to TRBJ2-6; D possibly corresponds to TRBD2 (6 bases). Germline loops: CDR1 SQVTM, CDR2 ANQGSEA. V was cut by 2 bases and J by 0 bases, with 8 bases left in between. This CDR3 comprises 15 residues.

This clonotype was seen a few times. V usage is TRBV13 and J usage is TRBJ2-7, with no clear D. This CDR3 has 15 amino acids. Trimming took 4 bases from V and 0 from J, leaving 13 bases between them. Per germline, CDR1 PRHDT and CDR2 FYEKMQ (reference sequence). CDR3 residues: CASSWFPFGSYEQYF. CDR3 nucleotide sequence: TGTGCCAGCAGCTGGTTCCCATTCGGCTCCTACGAGCAGTACTTC.

The table lists this clonotype with many counts. The CDR3 spells CSVRTGTGELFF. The CDR3 DNA reads as TGCAGCGTTCGAACGGGTACCGGGGAGCTGTTTTTT. The chain joins TRBV29-1 to TRBJ2-2; D not resolved. The V and J ends lost 5 bases and 5 bases respectively, with 9 bases between them. This CDR3 comprises 12 residues. Germline values: CDR1 SQVTM, CDR2 ANQGSEA.

This clonotype was seen many times. The chain recombines TRBV7-2 with TRBJ2-7; possibly TRBD2 for D (6 bases). Trimming shortened V by 10 bases and J by 5 bases, and 18 bases separated the two germline ends. Per the germline V gene, CDR1 is SGHTA and CDR2 is FQGNSA. CDR3 length: 13 residues. CDR3: CATTEGGKHEQYF. CDR3 DNA: TGTGCCACCACGGAGGGAGGAAAACACGAGCAGTACTTC.

This clonotype was found a few times. The chain combines TRBV7-9 with TRBJ2-2; no clear D gene. Germline V lookup: CDR1 SEHNR, CDR2 FQNEAQ (reference sequence). V lost 1 base and J 6 bases, leaving 6 bases between the germline ends. The CDR3 has 13 amino acids. DNA of the CDR3: TGTGCCAGCAGCTTAGGAGAAGCCGGGGAGCTGTTTTTT. This codes for CASSLGEAGELFF.

J is TRBJ2-6 and V is TRBV12-5; possible D gene TRBD1, 7 bases. This CDR3 is built from 18 residues. V was pared by 5 bases and J by 0 bases, with 17 bases between. Germline CDR1 LGHNT, CDR2 FRNRAP. The CDR3 here is CASGPYAGQLSGANVLTF. For the CDR3, the DNA is TGTGCTAGTGGTCCCTATGCGGGACAGCTCTCTGGGGCCAACGTCCTGACTTTC.

The gene calls are TRBV28 and TRBJ2-1, with TRBD2 identical over 9 bases. Per germline, CDR1 MDHEN and CDR2 SYDVKM. This CDR3 region has 16 residues. The trim removed 3 bases at V and 4 bases at J, leaving 7 bases unmatched. CDR3 nucleotides: TGTGCCAGCAGTTTGCCCCACGCGGGAGGGTACAATGAGCAGTTCTTC. Protein product: CASSLPHAGGYNEQFF.

Only a few counts were recorded for this clonotype. The J gene is TRBJ2-7, the V gene TRBV28; D unresolved. Germline CDR1 MDHEN, CDR2 SYDVKM. Trimming shortened V by 3 bases and J by 3 bases, and 6 bases separated the two germline ends. CDR3 length: 12 residues. The CDR3 DNA reads TGTGCCAGCAGTTTCGTGAGCTACGAGCAGTACTTC. This gives the protein CASSFVSYEQYF.

At least ten counts were recorded for this clonotype. The V and J genes are TRBV11-3 and TRBJ2-1; 10 bases agree with TRBD2. CDR1 and CDR2 from the germline V gene are SGHNT and YENEEA. The trim removed 5 bases at V and 16 bases at J, leaving 8 bases unmatched. The CDR3 covers 12 residues. CDR3 nucleotide sequence: TGTGCCAGCAGCACCGGGACTAGCGACCTCTTCTTC. Translated, it gives CASSTGTSDLFF.

This clonotype has a count of ten or more. This chain joins TRBV21-1 and TRBJ2-7; the table's TRBD1 call for D was not verified on the DNA. TRBV21-1 is annotated as a pseudogene. The CDR3 is made up of 18 amino acids. CDR3 sequence: CASSNFKGGGSRLYEQYF. The CDR3 DNA reads as TGTGCCAGCAGCAACTTTAAGGGGGGTGGCAGTCGCCTCTACGAGCAGTACTTC.

This clonotype came up many times. The chain couples TRBV25-1 to TRBJ2-7, with a possible D match to TRBD2 (5 bases). V shed 2 bases and J shed 3 bases, with 8 bases lying between them. This CDR3 region has 13 residues. Germline V gives CDR1 MGHDK, CDR2 SYGVNS. CDR3: CASSEEGSYEQYF. The CDR3 DNA reads as TGTGCCAGCAGTGAAGAGGGCAGCTACGAGCAGTACTTC.

This clonotype has ten or more counts. The chain employs TRBV5-1 and TRBJ2-1, with 8 bases fitting TRBD1. Germline CDR1 and CDR2: SGHRS and YFSETQ. This CDR3 comprises 14 residues. Trimming took 4 bases from V and 10 from J; bases not matched to a gene: 10. CDR3 in amino acids: CASSGEWRTGEQFF. CDR3 nucleotide sequence: TGCGCCAGCAGCGGAGAGTGGAGGACAGGGGAGCAGTTCTTC.

This clonotype has a count of ten or more. This chain links TRBV20-1 with TRBJ1-5, with D perhaps TRBD1 (5 bases). The V and J ends lost 3 bases and 3 bases respectively, with 15 bases between them. CDR3 length equals 15 residues. CDR1 DFQATT and CDR2 SNEGSKA come from the germline V gene (reference sequence). The CDR3 loop reads CSARPPGPHNQPQHF. CDR3 in DNA: TGCAGTGCTAGGCCTCCGGGACCGCACAATCAGCCCCAGCATTTT.

Many counts were recorded for this clonotype. The gene calls are TRBV27 and TRBJ2-6, with D maybe TRBD2 (6 bases). Germline V gives CDR1 MNHEY, CDR2 SMNVEV (reference sequence). The CDR3 is 15 amino acids. The V end lost 5 bases, the J end lost 0 bases, and 8 bases lay between the germline ends. CDR3 protein: CASSRGSSGANVLTF. The CDR3 coding sequence is TGTGCCAGCAGTCGGGGGAGCTCTGGGGCCAACGTCCTGACTTTC.